These 18 T cell receptor beta chains originate from one sample sequenced in a study of cytomegalovirus exposure and HLA in healthy donors. PCR was performed using 60 Vbeta and 13 Jbeta primers. Only in-frame clones appear in the TCRdb table, and some are missing; sequencing was by immunoSEQ multiplex PCR. The sample carries over 120,000 clones, approximately 82% recorded once. Sequenced material: PBMCs. The receptors were sampled from a man aged 25 to 40 in good health and CMV-seropositive.

The chain links TRBV28 to TRBJ1-1; D unclear. V lost 8 bases and J lost 6, with 19 bases in between. CDR1 is MDHEN, CDR2 SYDVKM, per germline. CDR3 length: 14 residues. CDR3 coding DNA: TGTGCCAGCGGCGAAGGGCAGGAGGTCCCTGAAGCTTTCTTT. This codes for CASGEGQEVPEAFF.

This chain links TRBV5-4 with TRBJ2-1, with D perhaps TRBD2 (6 bases). The ends were cut back, 4 bases at V and 8 bases at J, with 19 bases in the middle. Germline CDR1 SGHNT, CDR2 YYREEE (reference sequence). The CDR3 runs 15 residues. CDR3 residues: CASSKEGRTIDEQFF. The CDR3 DNA reads as TGTGCCAGCAGCAAGGAGGGGAGGACGATCGATGAGCAGTTCTTC. Full variable domain (outside the CDR3, taken from reference TRBV5-4 and TRBJ2-1): ETGVTQSPTHLIKTRGQQVTLRCSSQSGHNTVSWYQQALGQGPQFIFQYYREEENGRGNFPPRFSGLQFPNYSSELNVNALELDDSALYLCASSKEGRTIDEQFFGPGTRLTVL.

The V and J genes are TRBV6-5 and TRBJ2-7; D might be TRBD2 (5 bases). This CDR3 has 15 amino acids. Germline CDR1 is MNHEY and CDR2 is SVGAGI. Deletions cut 5 bases from V and 4 bases from J, with 18 bases between. CDR3 bases: TGTGCCAGCAGTACCCGGATGGCAGGAGGATACGAGCAGTACTTC. This translates into CASSTRMAGGYEQYF.

The CDR3: CASSWTGEATEAFF. CDR3 nucleotide sequence: TGTGCCAGCAGCTGGACAGGGGAGGCCACTGAAGCTTTCTTT. This chain joins TRBV7-8 and TRBJ1-1; TRBD1 agrees at 9 bases. V shed 4 bases, J shed 4 bases, and the junction held 4 bases outside the gene matches. Germline CDR1 and CDR2: SGHVS and FQNEAQ. CDR3 length: 14 residues.

The chain uses TRBV2 and TRBJ2-3; the D is unclear. CDR3 length equals 15 residues. Trimming took 4 bases from V and 0 from J, leaving 11 bases between them. Per germline, CDR1 SNHLY and CDR2 FYNNEI. CDR3 sequence (DNA): TGTGCCAGCAGTGGAGGAGTCCTTAGCACAGATACGCAGTATTTT. It yields the protein CASSGGVLSTDTQYF.

CDR3 protein: CASSQTTAETQYF. As DNA, the CDR3 is TGCGCCAGCAGCCAGACAACGGCAGAGACCCAGTACTTC. The gene calls are TRBV5-1 and TRBJ2-5; D not resolved. V lost 4 bases, J lost 4 bases, and 11 bases lay in between. This CDR3 is built from 13 residues. Germline assignment: CDR1 SGHRS and CDR2 YFSETQ.

V gene TRBV27 combines with J gene TRBJ2-7; 7 bases map to TRBD2. Germline V gives CDR1 MNHEY, CDR2 SMNVEV (reference sequence). The V segment lost 5 bases and the J segment 7 bases; nucleotides outside the gene matches: 17. This CDR3 contains 16 residues. The CDR3 loop is CASSPPVIAGPWEQYF. Here the CDR3 DNA reads TGTGCCAGCAGTCCACCTGTAATAGCGGGCCCTTGGGAGCAGTACTTC.

This clone occurred once. The V and J genes are TRBV28 and TRBJ1-4; D perhaps matches TRBD1 (5 bases). Germline-derived CDR1 and CDR2 are MDHEN and SYDVKM. V shed 1 base and J shed 11 bases, with 14 bases lying between them. This CDR3 comprises 14 residues. As DNA, the CDR3 is TGTGCCAGCAGTTTATCGGCGCATGCAGGGAAACTGTTTTTT. This codes for CASSLSAHAGKLFF.

This chain joins TRBV5-1 and TRBJ1-1, with TRBD1 matching over 10 bases. The germline gives CDR1 SGHRS, CDR2 YFSETQ. The CDR3 runs to 15 residues. V lost 4 bases and J lost 6; bases outside the gene matches: 9. The CDR3, as DNA: TGCGCCAGCAGCAGTACGACAGGGGGCTACCCTGAAGCTTTCTTT. It is translated as CASSSTTGGYPEAFF.

The chain links TRBV28 to TRBJ2-1, with 13 bases identical to TRBD2. The CDR3 is 15 residues long. Looked up from germline, CDR1 is MDHEN and CDR2 is SYDVKM. V shed 6 bases, J shed 8 bases, and the junction held 7 bases outside the gene matches. The CDR3 bases are TGTGCCAGCAGGGCACTAGCGGGGGGGCCCGATGAGCAGTTCTTC. Translating gives CASRALAGGPDEQFF.

CDR3 DNA sequence: TGTGCCAGCATTCTGACTAGCGATGGGGGTGGTACGCAGTATTTT. Its protein is CASILTSDGGGTQYF. J is TRBJ2-3 and V is TRBV6-5; 8 nucleotides match TRBD2. Germline V CDR1 and CDR2: MNHEY, SVGAGI. V was pared by 7 bases and J by 8 bases, with 14 bases of the junction left unmatched. The CDR3 is made up of 15 amino acids.

CDR3 DNA: TGTGCCAGCAGGACAGGAGTAAATTCACCCCTCCACTTT. Amino acids: CASRTGVNSPLHF. J is TRBJ1-6 and V is TRBV2; the D gene is possibly TRBD1 (6 bases). The CDR3 covers 13 residues. CDR1 SNHLY and CDR2 FYNNEI come from the germline V gene. V lost 6 bases and J lost 7, with 10 bases in between.

The chain carries TRBV18 and TRBJ2-2; no clear D gene. The CDR3 is 14 residues long. The V end lost 5 bases, the J end lost 7 bases, and 14 bases lay between the germline ends. In germline, CDR1 is KGHSH, CDR2 LQKENI. The CDR3 nucleotides are TGTGCCAGCTCATACGCACCCCAGGACGGGGAGCTGTTTTTT. Translating gives CASSYAPQDGELFF.

The rearrangement joins TRBV7-2 to TRBJ2-5; D may be TRBD1 (5 bases). This CDR3 is built from 17 residues. Trimming removed 1 base from V and 2 bases from J, with 17 bases in between. The germline V gene has CDR1 SGHTA and CDR2 FQGNSA. CDR3: CASSLGVGPAHQETQYF. CDR3 nucleotides: TGTGCCAGCAGCTTAGGGGTGGGGCCAGCGCATCAAGAGACCCAGTACTTC.

The J gene is TRBJ1-1, the V gene TRBV5-1, with D possibly being TRBD1 (5 bases). With 0 bases removed from V and 0 bases from J, the gap between germline ends came to 6 bases. This CDR3 has 14 amino acids. Germline V gives CDR1 SGHRS, CDR2 YFSETQ. The CDR3 is CASSLEQVNTEAFF. CDR3 sequence (DNA): TGCGCCAGCAGCTTGGAACAGGTGAACACTGAAGCTTTCTTT. The full variable domain, rest sourced from reference TRBV5-1 and TRBJ1-1, is KAGVTQTPRYLIKTRGQQVTLSCSPISGHRSVSWYQQTPGQGLQFLFEYFSETQRNKGNFPGRFSGRQFSNSRSEMNVSTLELGDSALYLCASSLEQVNTEAFFGQGTRLTVV.

This clone occurred once. The chain combines TRBV12-5 with TRBJ2-1; 13 positions match TRBD2. CDR3 length: 18 residues. After removal of 1 base from V and 6 bases from J, the junction contained 9 bases not matched to a gene. CDR1 and CDR2 from the germline V gene are LGHNT and FRNRAP. The CDR3 is CASGLGFPGLAGINEQFF. The CDR3, as DNA: TGTGCTAGTGGTTTGGGATTTCCGGGACTAGCGGGGATCAATGAGCAGTTCTTC.

The chain employs TRBV28 and TRBJ2-5, with D perhaps matching TRBD2 (5 bases). V was shortened by 5 bases and J by 5 bases, with 15 bases between the two germline ends. This CDR3 region has 14 residues. Germline CDR1 is MDHEN and CDR2 is SYDVKM. The CDR3 coding sequence is TGTGCCAGCAGTGGCGGGTATTCTAGGGAGACCCAGTACTTC. It yields the protein CASSGGYSRETQYF.

The genes are TRBV6-1 and TRBJ1-1; 7 nucleotides line up with TRBD1. V lost 7 bases to trimming and J lost 4 bases; unmatched junction nucleotides: 6. The CDR3 consists of 13 residues. The V gene's germline CDR1 is MNHNS and CDR2 SASEGT. CDR3 coding DNA: TGTGCCAGCAACCAACAGGGGAGCACTGAAGCTTTCTTT. Its translation: CASNQQGSTEAFF.